The rows below give T cell receptor beta chains drawn from one sample of a study of PD-1 blockade in classical Hodgkin lymphoma. The table came from immunoSEQ multiplex PCR; TCRdb's copy has only in-frame clones and leaves some out. The sample lists about 29,000 clones; nearly 80% were seen once. Sequenced here: peripheral blood mononuclear cells (PBMCs), sampled before the second cycle of nivolumab. The receptors derive from a human donor with classical Hodgkin lymphoma. The CDR3 runs from the conserved cysteine through the conserved F or W. Size tells how often a clone was seen (once, few, many) or the class of an expanded clone, and some rows leave it out.

clone_size: .
j_call: TRBJ1-4
v_call: TRBV21-1
cdr3_aa: CASSKLFPRTNEKLFF

clone_size: .
j_call: TRBJ2-3
v_call: TRBV7-8
cdr3_aa: CASSPRQGGSTDTQYF

clone_size: .
j_call: TRBJ1-6
v_call: TRBV9
cdr3_aa: CASSVGGVRNSPLHF

clone_size: .
j_call: TRBJ2-5
v_call: TRBV18
cdr3_aa: CASSPRRLQETQYF

clone_size: .
j_call: TRBJ2-1
v_call: TRBV6-6
cdr3_aa: CASSYPGAQKQFF

clone_size: .
j_call: TRBJ2-7
v_call: TRBV21-1
cdr3_aa: CASSDVYEQYF

clone_size: .
j_call: TRBJ1-1
v_call: TRBV5-1
cdr3_aa: CASSLGQLGTEAFF

clone_size: .
j_call: TRBJ2-3
v_call: TRBV6-5
cdr3_aa: CASSYSTVGTDTQYF

clone_size: once
j_call: TRBJ1-2
v_call: TRBV18
cdr3_aa: CASSPDRSNYGYTF

clone_size: .
j_call: TRBJ2-4
v_call: TRBV5-6
cdr3_aa: CASSLDIATPDIQYF

clone_size: .
j_call: TRBJ1-2
v_call: TRBV6-5
cdr3_aa: CASSYGDQRGYTF

clone_size: .
j_call: TRBJ1-5
v_call: TRBV6-1
cdr3_aa: CASSEAGRTHQPQHF

clone_size: .
j_call: TRBJ1-1
v_call: TRBV6-4
cdr3_aa: CASSVEGGTEAFF

clone_size: .
j_call: TRBJ1-3
v_call: TRBV30
cdr3_aa: CAWSEGTGAGNTIYF

clone_size: .
j_call: TRBJ2-2
v_call: TRBV30
cdr3_aa: CAWRRPPGGELFF

clone_size: once
j_call: TRBJ2-3
v_call: TRBV7-3
cdr3_aa: CASSSPKDSSDTQYF

clone_size: .
j_call: TRBJ2-7
v_call: TRBV14
cdr3_aa: CASSQRTGLTPEQYF

clone_size: .
j_call: TRBJ1-2
v_call: TRBV19
cdr3_aa: CASSVSGTGNNYGYTF

clone_size: few
j_call: TRBJ2-4
v_call: TRBV29-1
cdr3_aa: CSVAFRTGENIQYF

clone_size: .
j_call: TRBJ2-1
v_call: TRBV4-3
cdr3_aa: CASSQDRTVYNEQFF

clone_size: .
j_call: TRBJ1-1
v_call: TRBV19
cdr3_aa: CASSSPGTVNTEAFF

clone_size: .
j_call: TRBJ2-7
v_call: TRBV27
cdr3_aa: CASSLYGSGQAGEQYF

clone_size: .
j_call: TRBJ2-1
v_call: TRBV5-1
cdr3_aa: CASSGPDNNEQFF